The present entry profiles one T cell receptor (beta chain) with its context. The sample is drawn from a study of cytomegalovirus exposure and HLA in healthy donors. With 60 Vbeta and 13 Jbeta primers, the PCR was carried out. The data were produced by immunoSEQ multiplex PCR, yet TCRdb's version contains in-frame clones alone and is incomplete. The sample has 90,000 to 130,000 clones, around 61% seen once. The clonotype originates from a woman younger than 45 in good health and CMV-seronegative. The sequenced sample consisted of PBMCs.

The CDR3 coding sequence is TGTGCCAGCAGCTTAGGGGCAGGGGAGGGGTCTGGCTACACCTTC. Protein: CASSLGAGEGSGYTF. The genes are TRBV7-9 and TRBJ1-2, with a tentative D call TRBD1 (6 bases). This CDR3 region has 15 residues. The germline CDR1 and CDR2 sequences are SEHNR and FQNEAQ (reference sequence). Trimming left V 1 base short and J 7 bases short, with 16 bases between.